These 29 T cell receptor beta chains originate from one sample sequenced in a study of shared clonotypes between healthy human individuals. Clones were sequenced by immunoSEQ multiplex PCR, and TCRdb holds only the in-frame ones, with some missing. This table holds about 600,000 clones, around 97% found once. Material: naive CD4+ T cells sorted from blood. Documented subset: CD45RA+ positively selected. The receptors originated from a woman aged 25 to 39 in good health.

This chain links TRBV5-1 with TRBJ2-5; D may match TRBD1 or TRBD2 (5 bases each). This CDR3 contains 14 residues. Germline CDR1 reads SGHRS; CDR2 reads YFSETQ. V was trimmed by 4 bases and J by 1 base, leaving 11 bases between them. Written as DNA, the CDR3 is TGCGCCAGCAGCGTTACCGGGACCCAAGAGACCCAGTACTTC. It specifies CASSVTGTQETQYF. The full variable domain, its missing parts supplied by reference TRBV5-1 and TRBJ2-5, is KAGVTQTPRYLIKTRGQQVTLSCSPISGHRSVSWYQQTPGQGLQFLFEYFSETQRNKGNFPGRFSGRQFSNSRSEMNVSTLELGDSALYLCASSVTGTQETQYFGPGTRLLVL.

V usage is TRBV6-5 and J usage is TRBJ2-7; maybe TRBD1 (6 bases). Per germline, CDR1 MNHEY and CDR2 SVGAGI. The CDR3 is made up of 15 amino acids. V gave up 6 bases and J gave up 2 bases, with 17 bases separating them. CDR3: CASRPDRNPTYEQYF. The CDR3 region has the DNA TGTGCCAGCAGGCCCGACAGGAATCCGACCTACGAGCAGTACTTC.

The chain is built from TRBV18 and TRBJ2-3; D is uncertain. The V end was cut by 1 base, the J end by 3 bases, with 14 bases between. The CDR3 runs to 16 residues. CDR1 is KGHSH and CDR2 is LQKENI in the germline V gene. The CDR3 region is CASSPLMTTSTDTQYF. The CDR3 region has the DNA TGTGCCAGCTCACCACTGATGACGACTTCAACAGATACGCAGTATTTT. Drawing the rest from reference TRBV18 and TRBJ2-3, the complete variable domain is NAGVMQNPRHLVRRRGQEARLRCSPMKGHSHVYWYRQLPEEGLKFMVYLQKENIIDESGMPKERFSAEFPKEGPSILRIQQVVRGDSAAYFCASSPLMTTSTDTQYFGPGTRLTVL.

The chain uses TRBV4-1 and TRBJ1-1; D call uncertain. This CDR3 spans 15 amino acids. V was pared by 4 bases and J by 3 bases, with 15 bases between. Germline CDR1 MGHRA, CDR2 YSYEKL. The CDR3 DNA reads as TGCGCCAGCAGCCGCGACCACACATTCGACACTGAAGCTTTCTTT. Protein product: CASSRDHTFDTEAFF.

This clone was seen just once. J is TRBJ1-1 and V is TRBV11-3; D perhaps matches TRBD1 (6 bases). The CDR3 totals 15 residues. Germline V gives CDR1 SGHNT, CDR2 YENEEA. V dropped 2 bases and J dropped 0 bases, with 10 bases sitting between them. The chain's CDR3 is CASSLSGTLNTEAFF. DNA for the CDR3: TGTGCCAGCAGCTTATCCGGGACATTGAACACTGAAGCTTTCTTT. The full variable domain, with the rest looked up from reference TRBV11-3 and TRBJ1-1, is EAGVVQSPRYKIIEKKQPVAFWCNPISGHNTLYWYLQNLGQGPELLIRYENEEAVDDSQLPKDRFSAERLKGVDSTLKIQPAELGDSAVYLCASSLSGTLNTEAFFGQGTRLTVV.

The V call is TRBV18, the J call TRBJ2-7; 8 nucleotides agree with TRBD2. After removal of 3 bases from V and 6 bases from J, the junction contained 4 bases not matched to a gene. The germline V gene encodes CDR1 KGHSH and CDR2 LQKENI. This CDR3 spans 13 amino acids. The CDR3 bases are TGTGCCAGCTCACCCCGGACTAGCAGCGAGCAGTACTTC. Translated, it gives CASSPRTSSEQYF.

The V gene is TRBV18, the J gene TRBJ1-4; the D gene is possibly TRBD1 (5 bases). Germline V gene lookup returns CDR1 KGHSH and CDR2 LQKENI. CDR3 length: 15 amino acids. The V end lost 2 bases, the J end lost 7 bases, and 14 bases lay between the germline ends. The CDR3 sequence is CASSPNQGGTEKLFF. The CDR3 coding sequence is TGTGCCAGCTCACCAAACCAGGGCGGGACTGAAAAACTGTTTTTT. Using reference TRBV18 and TRBJ1-4 for the parts outside the CDR3, the full variable domain is NAGVMQNPRHLVRRRGQEARLRCSPMKGHSHVYWYRQLPEEGLKFMVYLQKENIIDESGMPKERFSAEFPKEGPSILRIQQVVRGDSAAYFCASSPNQGGTEKLFFGSGTQLSVL.

The chain is built from TRBV4-1 and TRBJ2-3, with D hard to call. Trimming removed 3 bases at V and 5 bases at J, with 12 bases between. The germline V gene encodes CDR1 MGHRA and CDR2 YSYEKL. The CDR3 is 14 amino acids. The CDR3 loop is CASSQTGLVDTQYF. The DNA for the CDR3 is TGCGCCAGCAGCCAGACGGGCCTCGTAGATACGCAGTATTTT.

The rearrangement joins TRBV28 to TRBJ2-7; D gene uncertain. Germline loops: CDR1 MDHEN, CDR2 SYDVKM. Trimming stripped 10 bases from V and 0 bases from J, with 13 bases between. This CDR3 region has 13 residues. The CDR3 DNA is TGTGCCACCGGAGATTGGAGCTCCTACGAGCAGTACTTC. Amino acids: CATGDWSSYEQYF. Full variable domain (missing parts from reference TRBV28 and TRBJ2-7): DVKVTQSSRYLVKRTGEKVFLECVQDMDHENMFWYRQDPGLGLRLIYFSYDVKMKEKGDIPEGYSVSREKKERFSLILESASTNQTSMYLCATGDWSSYEQYFGPGTRLTVT.

The rearrangement joins TRBV5-8 to TRBJ2-7; D is perhaps TRBD1 (5 bases). CDR1 is SGHTS, CDR2 YDEGEE, per germline. The CDR3 has 14 residues. The V and J ends lost 0 bases and 2 bases respectively, with 9 bases between them. The CDR3 region has the DNA TGTGCCAGCAGCTTGGGGACAAACACCTACGAGCAGTACTTC. This codes for CASSLGTNTYEQYF.

The chain joins TRBV28 to TRBJ2-7; TRBD1 is a possible D gene (5 bases). V lost 7 bases and J 3 bases, leaving 13 bases between the germline ends. Germline loops: CDR1 MDHEN, CDR2 SYDVKM. This CDR3 has 13 amino acids. In DNA form, the CDR3 reads TGTGCCAGCATGCGGTCAGGGATCTACGAGCAGTACTTC. Amino acid sequence: CASMRSGIYEQYF.

On this clone: Its ends do not fully match the called genes, so a read error is possible. This chain connects TRBV6-1 to TRBJ2-7; D may be TRBD1 (6 bases). Germline lookup yields CDR1 MNHNS and CDR2 SASEGT. The CDR3 has 14 residues. This CDR3 reads CAISEPDSQYEQYF. CDR3 in DNA: TGTGCCATCAGTGAGCCGGACAGTCAATACGAGCAGTACTTC.

This rearrangement joins TRBV5-1 to TRBJ2-2; D perhaps matches TRBD1 (6 bases). The V end was cut by 0 bases, the J end by 4 bases, with 10 bases between. The CDR3 consists of 15 residues. Germline CDR1 SGHRS, CDR2 YFSETQ. The CDR3 DNA reads as TGCGCCAGCAGCTTGGGTACAGGGAGCACCGGGGAGCTGTTTTTT. It is translated as CASSLGTGSTGELFF.

The chain combines TRBV28 with TRBJ1-5; TRBD1 agrees at 7 bases. The V segment lost 9 bases and the J segment 1 base; nucleotides outside the gene matches: 3. CDR3 size: 13 residues. Germline CDR1 MDHEN, CDR2 SYDVKM. As DNA, the CDR3 is TGTGCCAGAGACAGGGTAAGCAATCAGCCCCAGCATTTT. The encoded protein is CARDRVSNQPQHF.

V is TRBV19 and J is TRBJ1-2; TRBD1 agrees at 11 bases. The CDR3 runs 15 residues. The germline gives CDR1 LNHDA, CDR2 SQIVND (reference sequence). Trimming removed 5 bases from V and 4 bases from J; junction bases left unmatched: 6. The CDR3 region has the DNA TGTGCCAGTAGTTCTGGGACAGGGGGTGCCTATGGCTACACCTTC. It is translated as CASSSGTGGAYGYTF. Full variable domain (rest looked up from reference TRBV19 and TRBJ1-2): DGGITQSPKYLFRKEGQNVTLSCEQNLNHDAMYWYRQDPGQGLRLIYYSQIVNDFQKGDIAEGYSVSREKKESFPLTVTSAQKNPTAFYLCASSSGTGGAYGYTFGSGTRLTVV.

This clone was picked up one time. V gene TRBV29-1 combines with J gene TRBJ1-6, with D unresolved. Germline V gene lookup returns CDR1 SQVTM and CDR2 ANQGSEA. The CDR3 is 15 amino acids. Trimming left V 6 bases short and J 6 bases short, with 18 bases between. CDR3 protein: CSVSFGPRTNSPLHF. DNA of the CDR3: TGCAGCGTGTCCTTCGGACCCAGAACTAATTCACCCCTCCACTTT.

The genes are TRBV7-9 and TRBJ2-1; D unclear. The CDR3 runs to 13 residues. From germline, CDR1 is SEHNR and CDR2 FQNEAQ (reference sequence). The ends were cut back, 1 base at V and 8 bases at J, with 9 bases in the middle. The CDR3 coding sequence is TGTGCCAGCAGCTTAGAACTGAAGGATGAGCAGTTCTTC. Translating gives CASSLELKDEQFF.

This chain uses TRBV6-1 with TRBJ1-2; unclear D gene. V dropped 11 bases and J dropped 2 bases, with 12 bases sitting between them. Germline loops: CDR1 MNHNS, CDR2 SASEGT. The CDR3 consists of 12 residues. This CDR3 is CAAVAGNYGYTF. CDR3 DNA: TGTGCCGCAGTCGCCGGGAACTATGGCTACACCTTC.

J is TRBJ2-1 and V is TRBV19; D might be TRBD2 (6 bases). The CDR3 sequence is 12 residues long. CDR1 and CDR2 from the germline V gene are LNHDA and SQIVND (reference sequence). V was cut by 10 bases and J by 4 bases, with 11 bases left in between. Here the CDR3 DNA reads TGTGCCACTTCGGAGGGATACAATGAGCAGTTCTTC. It encodes CATSEGYNEQFF.

The gene calls are TRBV5-1 and TRBJ2-7, with 11 bases identical to TRBD2. The length of the CDR3 is 15 residues. Trimming took 4 bases from V and 0 from J; bases not matched to a gene: 3. CDR1 and CDR2 from the germline V gene are SGHRS and YFSETQ. In nucleotides, the CDR3 is TGCGCCAGCAGCCCGACTAGCGGGGTCTCCTACGAGCAGTACTTC. Protein product: CASSPTSGVSYEQYF.

This clone was found once. CDR3: CATHASTPGETQYF. In DNA, the CDR3 is TGCGCCACCCATGCAAGTACCCCGGGGGAGACCCAGTACTTC. V usage is TRBV10-1 and J usage is TRBJ2-5; TRBD2 might be the D (5 bases). The V gene lost 10 bases and the J gene lost 5 bases, with 20 bases spanning the gap. CDR3 length: 14 amino acids. Germline loops: CDR1 WNHNN, CDR2 SYGVQD (reference sequence).

The V and J genes are TRBV5-8 and TRBJ2-2; 8 bases align to TRBD1. CDR1 and CDR2 (germline): SGHTS, YDEGEE. J was trimmed by 7 bases and V by 0 bases; bases with no gene match: 14. This CDR3 comprises 18 residues. CDR3 DNA: TGTGCCAGCAGCTTGGTGTTCGGGACAGGCATAATTGGCGGGGAGCTGTTTTTT. Encoded protein: CASSLVFGTGIIGGELFF.

The V gene is TRBV15, the J gene TRBJ1-2; D is perhaps TRBD1 (6 bases). The CDR3 loop spans 15 amino acids. Germline CDR1 is LNHNV and CDR2 is YYDKDF (reference sequence). The V end lost 0 bases, the J end lost 4 bases, and 12 bases lay between the germline ends. Here the CDR3 DNA reads TGTGCCACCAGCAGAGATGGGAGGGGGGCCTATGGCTACACCTTC. It encodes CATSRDGRGAYGYTF.

CDR3 sequence (DNA): TGCGCCAGCAGCCGAGGACTTCCAGGGGCAGATACGCAGTATTTT. It specifies CASSRGLPGADTQYF. The chain links TRBV4-1 to TRBJ2-3; maybe TRBD1 (6 bases). V was shortened by 4 bases and J by 4 bases, with 15 bases between the two germline ends. The V gene's germline CDR1 is MGHRA and CDR2 YSYEKL. This CDR3 is built from 15 residues.

The genes are TRBV28 and TRBJ2-7, with D maybe TRBD1 (5 bases). The CDR3 contains 13 residues. Trimming removed 8 bases at V and 2 bases at J, with 13 bases between. Germline V gene data show CDR1 as MDHEN and CDR2 as SYDVKM. In DNA form, the CDR3 reads TGTGCCAGCCGGTCGACAGCGACCTACGAGCAGTACTTC. Translating gives CASRSTATYEQYF. The full variable domain, completed using reference TRBV28 and TRBJ2-7, is DVKVTQSSRYLVKRTGEKVFLECVQDMDHENMFWYRQDPGLGLRLIYFSYDVKMKEKGDIPEGYSVSREKKERFSLILESASTNQTSMYLCASRSTATYEQYFGPGTRLTVT.

This clone was seen just once. The V call is TRBV4-1, the J call TRBJ2-2; maybe TRBD1 (8 bases). Trimming cost V 1 base and J 5 bases, with 20 bases left between them. CDR1 is MGHRA and CDR2 is YSYEKL in the germline V gene. The CDR3 totals 18 residues. The CDR3 region is CASSQARTGGVKTGELFF. CDR3 DNA: TGCGCCAGCAGCCAAGCTAGAACAGGGGGGGTAAAAACCGGGGAGCTGTTTTTT.

The chain combines TRBV7-2 with TRBJ1-2, with unresolved D. Between the trimmed V and J ends, which lost 0 bases and 5 bases, there was a span of 19 bases. Germline V lookup: CDR1 SGHTA, CDR2 FQGNSA. This CDR3 has 17 amino acids. CDR3 DNA: TGTGCCAGCAGCTTAGCGAGACGCCTCACCGGGGTATATGGCTACACCTTC. It specifies CASSLARRLTGVYGYTF.

In its sample, this clone was seen once. The chain employs TRBV4-1 and TRBJ2-2; 8 positions match TRBD2. V lost 3 bases, J lost 4 bases, and 19 bases stayed unmatched. The CDR3 consists of 20 residues. Germline V CDR1 and CDR2: MGHRA, YSYEKL. This CDR3 is CASSHRAGTRKEVITGELFF. The CDR3 DNA follows: TGCGCCAGCAGCCATCGAGCCGGGACTAGGAAAGAAGTTATCACCGGGGAGCTGTTTTTT.

The chain uses TRBV5-1 and TRBJ2-7; TRBD1 agrees at 8 bases. This CDR3 comprises 14 residues. V lost 2 bases, J lost 5 bases, and 6 bases stayed unmatched. Germline lookup yields CDR1 SGHRS and CDR2 YFSETQ. CDR3 coding DNA: TGCGCCAGCAGCTTACAGGGGGACGAAGACGAGCAGTACTTC. It is translated as CASSLQGDEDEQYF.